This T cell receptor beta chain was captured by sequencing in a study of T-cell memory formation after mild COVID-19 (dated by TCRdb to about 2021). For the wider study: Most TCR sequence clusters were specific to one of the two donors. Two young, previously healthy adult volunteers made up the cohort, one male and one female. In a couple of donors, T-cell clones that expanded and contracted after mild COVID-19 were followed by sequencing TCRalpha and TCRbeta repertoires longitudinally. The full study reports these points: Some responding clones were detected in pre-infection memory, which suggested that pre-existing cross-reactive memory T cells had joined the SARS-CoV-2 response. Balanced CD4/CD8 phenotypes were observed for clones contracting from day 15 to 85, whereas a bias towards CD4+ was observed for a second wave of clones expanding from day 15 to 37. Whether the second-wave clones peaking on day 37 were SARS-CoV-2 specific was not confirmed. Contracting CD4+ clones were found mainly in CM and EM memory subsets, while CD8+ clones were enriched in EMRA. The study included only a couple of mild cases, and larger cohorts that include severe cases with pre-infection samples were judged to be necessary.

V loses 6 bases, J loses 5 bases, and the germline ends lie 10 bases apart. Inclusive of the bounding cysteine and phenylalanine, the CDR3 is 12 residues long. The sequence is cut down to CDR3 DNA, 36 bases in frame from base 1. Ficoll-Paque density gradient centrifugation was the method used to isolate PBMCs. The sequencing machine was an Illumina NovaSeq 6000. cDNA libraries for TCRalpha and TCRbeta were prepared by 5'RACE using constant-segment primers, with sample barcodes and unique molecular identifiers added. RNA was extracted from every sample with Trizol reagent. Libraries were amplified in two PCR steps, with a second sample barcode and Illumina TruSeq adapters added in the second step. The libraries were sequenced on an Illumina NovaSeq using 2 x 150 bp paired-end reads. Under the source paper's analysis protocol: With migec v1.2.7, reads were demultiplexed and then collapsed into UMI-guided consensus sequences. Using mixcr v2.1.11, UMI consensuses were aligned to TRA and TRB V and J templates and then assembled into clonotypes. Expanded or contracted clonotypes were those called significant by both edgeR and NoisET, with noise models trained on biological replicates. For edgeR calls, the cutoffs were a false discovery rate-adjusted p below 0.01 and a log2 fold-change threshold of 1. As an exploratory analysis of dynamics, max-normalized trajectories of the 1000 most abundant clonotypes were examined by PCA with hierarchical clustering. Each responding clone was given a CD4 or CD8 phenotype based on the CD4+ and CD8+ repertoires, which had been sequenced separately. The raw public data were reprocessed by TCRdb itself: fastp quality trimming at Q25, MiXCR clonotype calling, in-frame beta chains only. Rows merge per CDR3 protein into single entries with the most common DNA and genes. The V and J calls come from TCRdb's annotation, not from the publication. Recorded for this sample are about 140,000 distinct CDR3 sequences; 14% of them occurred a single time. Jointly, the top ten make up less than 15% of the sample.

In its sample, this clonotype was seen many times. Its antigen is not yet known. No per-base quality is available; no much larger clone lies one base away. The TCR sequence derives from an adult woman who had mild COVID-19 (a few samples of this study predate the infection). The sample titles of this study are shuffled in the database, so cell type and time point are left out; the donor was told from shared clones. The sequencing input was PBMCs or a T cell subset sorted from them (not recorded which). This receptor chain uses TRBV12-3 or TRBV12-4 and TRBJ2-5; the D gene is unclear. The nucleotides are TGTGCCAGCAGCCCGAGGTGGGAGACCCAGTACTTC. It is translated as CASSPRWETQYF.